This T cell receptor beta chain is from a study of regulatory T cells in long-lasting Graves disease. The sample holds a few counts of this clonotype. Time point indicated: newly diagnosed GD, antithyroid drugs for less than 3 months. The TCR library was prepared using RNA isolated from PBMCs. The CDR3 has 15 residues. Trimming removed 6 bases at V and 8 bases at J, with 22 bases between. CDR1 and CDR2 from the germline V gene are MNHEY and SVGEGT. Construction of TCR beta libraries relied on iRepertoire HTBI primers and on Arm-PCR targeting CDR3 regions. Authors' methods: Across samples, 60 or so TRBV and some 14 TRBJ segments were found. MiXCR, run by TCRdb on the multiplex PCR reads, gives a single entry per CDR3 protein. Clone size and V and J calls follow TCRdb, not the original study. In the table there are about 540,000 distinct CDR3 sequences, roughly 14% of which are singletons. This same sample was also taken into another study, of T cells in Graves' hyperthyroidism and ophthalmopathy.

V and J are TRBV6-2 or TRBV6-3 and TRBJ1-2; possibly TRBD1 for D (5 bases). The source was peripheral blood mononuclear cells (PBMCs), collected at new diagnosis, from a patient treated with antithyroid drugs. This receptor was obtained from a young man with Graves disease. CDR3 coding DNA: TGTGCCAGCAGGCCAACCCTCGGGACGGCTTGGGGCTACACCTTC. Encoded protein: CASRPTLGTAWGYTF.